One sample yielded the 21 T cell receptor beta chains listed below, sequenced in a study of graft-versus-host responses after intestinal transplantation. Using immunoSEQ multiplex PCR, the repertoire was profiled, and TCRdb retains in-frame clones only, with some absent. The table has about 39,000 clones, approximately 95% seen once. The sequencing used PBMCs, collected around 730 days after intestinal transplantation. The receptors were sampled from a human patient who received an intestinal transplant, so some T cells may come from the graft donor.

The rearrangement links TRBV7-2 to TRBJ2-5; D could derive from TRBD1 or TRBD2 (5 bases each). The germline V gene has CDR1 SGHTA and CDR2 FQGNSA. V was clipped by 6 bases and J by 5 bases, with 25 bases between them. This CDR3 spans 17 amino acids. The CDR3 nucleotides read TGTGCCAGCAGGATGTTTTCGTACGGCGAGGGGATGGAGACCCAGTACTTC. This sequence encodes CASRMFSYGEGMETQYF.

The J gene is TRBJ2-3, the V gene TRBV5-4; tentative D call: TRBD2 (6 bases). This CDR3 has 15 amino acids. The V end lost 4 bases, the J end lost 5 bases, and 17 bases lay between the germline ends. Per germline, CDR1 SGHNT and CDR2 YYREEE (reference sequence). CDR3 sequence reads: CASSQGGGVGDTQYF. CDR3 DNA: TGTGCCAGCAGCCAAGGTGGCGGGGTGGGAGATACGCAGTATTTT. The complete variable domain, with remaining parts taken from reference TRBV5-4 and TRBJ2-3, reads ETGVTQSPTHLIKTRGQQVTLRCSSQSGHNTVSWYQQALGQGPQFIFQYYREEENGRGNFPPRFSGLQFPNYSSELNVNALELDDSALYLCASSQGGGVGDTQYFGPGTRLTVL.

This clone was seen a single time. This chain uses TRBV6-6 with TRBJ2-1; 10 nucleotides align to TRBD2. V lost 6 bases to trimming and J lost 9 bases; unmatched junction nucleotides: 8. In germline, CDR1 is MNHNY, CDR2 SVGAGI (reference sequence). This CDR3 spans 14 amino acids. The CDR3 region has the DNA TGTGCCAGCAGGGGGACTAGCGCCATGCGTGAGCAGTTCTTC. Translated, it gives CASRGTSAMREQFF.

V gene TRBV5-1 combines with J gene TRBJ2-2; tentatively, D is TRBD1 or TRBD2 (6 bases each). Germline-derived CDR1 and CDR2 are SGHRS and YFSETQ. The ends were cut back, 2 bases at V and 5 bases at J, with 13 bases in the middle. The CDR3 loop spans 15 amino acids. In nucleotides, the CDR3 is TGCGCCAGCAGCTTCAAGGGGGGAGGAACCGGGGAGCTGTTTTTT. Translating it yields CASSFKGGGTGELFF.

The table lists this clone with a few counts. The chain couples TRBV5-1 to TRBJ2-7; perhaps TRBD1 as D (5 bases). CDR1 SGHRS and CDR2 YFSETQ come from the germline V gene. The CDR3 is 15 residues long. V dropped 0 bases and J dropped 1 base, with 11 bases sitting between them. The CDR3 region has the DNA TGCGCCAGCAGCTTGGGTGACAGCCTATCCTACGAGCAGTACTTC. Translation: CASSLGDSLSYEQYF.

The CDR3 sequence: CASSQVSIDTNYGYTF. The CDR3 DNA reads TGCGCCAGCAGCCAAGTTTCGATAGATACCAACTATGGCTACACCTTC. The rearrangement joins TRBV4-1 to TRBJ1-2; D gene uncertain. Germline CDR1 reads MGHRA; CDR2 reads YSYEKL. The CDR3 spans 16 residues. With 1 base removed from V and 2 bases from J, the gap between germline ends came to 14 bases.

The chain employs TRBV20-1 and TRBJ1-6; D uncertain. V lost 0 bases to trimming and J lost 18 bases, with 12 bases between them. CDR1 is DFQATT, CDR2 SNEGSKA, per germline (reference sequence). This CDR3 is built from 11 residues. The CDR3 DNA is TGCAGTGCTAGAGACAACCCCTGGGACCACTTT. It translates to CSARDNPWDHF.

The V call is TRBV27, the J call TRBJ2-3, with 7 bases lining up with TRBD1. Germline CDR1 and CDR2: MNHEY and SMNVEV (reference sequence). Losses at the gene ends were 6 bases for V and 4 bases for J; bases not matched to a gene: 10. The CDR3 has 15 amino acids. As DNA, the CDR3 is TGTGCCAGCAGATTCGGGACAGCTTCGGCAGATACGCAGTATTTT. Translation gives CASRFGTASADTQYF.

J is TRBJ2-2 and V is TRBV4-2; D could derive from TRBD1 or TRBD2 (5 bases each). Trimming removed 0 bases from V and 3 bases from J, with 8 bases in between. The length of the CDR3 is 15 residues. Germline V gene lookup returns CDR1 LGHNA and CDR2 YNFKEQ. This chain's CDR3 is CASSQDVGDTGELFF. CDR3 DNA sequence: TGTGCCAGCAGCCAAGATGTGGGGGACACCGGGGAGCTGTTTTTT.

This clone has a handful of counts. The CDR3 DNA reads TGTGCCAGCAGTTACTGGGGAGGTAGCACAGATACGCAGTATTTT. This encodes CASSYWGGSTDTQYF. The chain recombines TRBV6-5 with TRBJ2-3; a possible D gene is TRBD2 (6 bases). CDR1 is MNHEY, CDR2 SVGAGI, per germline. Between the trimmed V and J ends, which lost 1 base and 0 bases, there was a span of 8 bases. This CDR3 contains 15 residues.

As regards this clone: The junction and the germline gene differ at one end; a read error may be behind it. This sample includes further DNA sequences coding for the same CDR3. The chain has TRBV5-6 and TRBJ2-5; D is perhaps TRBD2 (5 bases). The CDR3 has 13 residues. Germline CDR1 reads SGHDT; CDR2 reads YYEEEE. The CDR3 nucleotides are TGTGCCAGTAGCTTCCGGGGTCAAGAGACCCAGTACTTC. This encodes CASSFRGQETQYF.

The V gene is TRBV9, the J gene TRBJ1-4; D gene unclear. V gave up 2 bases and J gave up 7 bases, with 12 bases separating them. CDR3 length: 14 amino acids. Germline V lookup: CDR1 SGDLS, CDR2 YYNGEE. The CDR3 spells CASSVGPTGEKLFF. The CDR3 coding sequence is TGTGCCAGCAGCGTCGGGCCCACGGGTGAAAAACTGTTTTTT. Full variable domain (missing parts from reference TRBV9 and TRBJ1-4): DSGVTQTPKHLITATGQRVTLRCSPRSGDLSVYWYQQSLDQGLQFLIQYYNGEERAKGNILERFSAQQFPDLHSELNLSSLELGDSALYFCASSVGPTGEKLFFGSGTQLSVL.

The V gene is TRBV30, the J gene TRBJ2-3; D may be TRBD2 (5 bases). The CDR3 runs 13 residues. The germline gives CDR1 GTSNPN, CDR2 SVGIG (reference sequence). The V end was cut by 2 bases, the J end by 6 bases, with 12 bases between. The CDR3 spells CAWSRGGADTQYF. As DNA, the CDR3 is TGTGCCTGGAGTCGTGGAGGAGCGGATACGCAGTATTTT.

The chain has TRBV12-5 and TRBJ2-2, with 12 bases aligning to TRBD2. The CDR3 covers 14 residues. V trimming: 6 bases; J trimming: 5 bases; junction bases outside the gene matches: 1. Germline V gene data show CDR1 as LGHNT and CDR2 as FRNRAP. The DNA for the CDR3 is TGTGCTAGTGGCGGACTAGCGGGGACCGGGGAGCTGTTTTTT. It encodes CASGGLAGTGELFF.

J is TRBJ2-3 and V is TRBV6-5; 8 bases fit TRBD1. The V gene's germline CDR1 is MNHEY and CDR2 SVGAGI. The CDR3 consists of 13 residues. The V gene end was trimmed by 7 bases and the J gene end by 5 bases; junction bases not matched to a gene: 5. CDR3 sequence (DNA): TGTGCCAGCACCCTAGACAGGGGAGATACGCAGTATTTT. Its translation: CASTLDRGDTQYF.

This clone was recorded only once. The V call is TRBV6-6, the J call TRBJ2-7, with no clear D. The V gene lost 2 bases and the J gene lost 3 bases, with 8 bases spanning the gap. Germline loops: CDR1 MNHNY, CDR2 SVGAGI (reference sequence). The CDR3 contains 13 residues. The CDR3 DNA is TGTGCCAGCAGTTACGGTTTCCTCTACGAGCAGTACTTC. Its protein product is CASSYGFLYEQYF.

This clone was counted once. V usage is TRBV2 and J usage is TRBJ1-5; D uncertain. Trimming stripped 0 bases from V and 3 bases from J, with 9 bases between. This CDR3 is 15 amino acids long. The germline V gene has CDR1 SNHLY and CDR2 FYNNEI. CDR3 in amino acids: CASSEAGPLNQPQHF. The CDR3 region has the DNA TGTGCCAGCAGTGAAGCCGGGCCCCTCAATCAGCCCCAGCATTTT.

V and J are TRBV19 and TRBJ1-1; D call uncertain. This CDR3 has 14 residues. The germline gives CDR1 LNHDA, CDR2 SQIVND (reference sequence). V dropped 4 bases and J dropped 3 bases, with 12 bases sitting between them. This CDR3 is CASSKGRSDTEAFF. The CDR3 DNA reads TGTGCCAGTAGTAAGGGCCGGTCGGACACTGAAGCTTTCTTT.

This clone was recorded once. This chain joins TRBV2 and TRBJ1-2; no clear D. Germline V lookup: CDR1 SNHLY, CDR2 FYNNEI. V was shortened by 8 bases and J by 0 bases, with 10 bases between the two germline ends. The CDR3 length is 13 residues. This CDR3 reads CASPLTANYGYTF. CDR3 coding DNA: TGTGCCAGCCCACTTACAGCTAACTATGGCTACACCTTC.

This chain connects TRBV30 to TRBJ2-1; D possibly corresponds to TRBD1 (5 bases). The CDR3 has 13 amino acids. Looked up from germline, CDR1 is GTSNPN and CDR2 is SVGIG (reference sequence). Between the trimmed V and J ends, which lost 3 bases and 8 bases, there was a span of 14 bases. The CDR3 is CAWRLPTGHEQFF. In DNA, the CDR3 is TGTGCCTGGAGGCTCCCAACAGGTCATGAGCAGTTCTTC.

The chain combines TRBV6-1 with TRBJ2-5, with D maybe TRBD2 (7 bases). This CDR3 region has 14 residues. Germline V CDR1 and CDR2: MNHNS, SASEGT. Trimming stripped 4 bases from V and 14 bases from J, with 23 bases between. The CDR3 bases are TGTGCCAGCAGTGTTCCCCCGGGGGGCTTCTTCCTTTACTTC. Its protein is CASSVPPGGFFLYF.